The 9 T cell receptor beta chains below were found in one sample sequenced in a study of blood T cell repertoires in COVID-19. TCRdb keeps only in-frame clones here, not all; method: immunoSEQ multiplex PCR. The data hold 200,000 to 250,000 clones, with around 89% observed a single time. Source material: PBMCs or T cells enriched from blood (not recorded which). All receptors derive from a man between 50 and 59 years old who had been exposed to COVID-19.

CDR3 bases: TGTGCCAGTAGTAGTGGACAACAGGGGCTCTATGGCTACACCTTC. This sequence encodes CASSSGQQGLYGYTF. This sequence joins TRBV19 and TRBJ1-2; TRBD1 matches at 7 bases. Germline V gene sequence: CDR1 LNHDA, CDR2 SQIVND (reference sequence). CDR3 size: 15 residues. With 4 bases clipped from V and 4 bases from J, the junction kept 9 bases outside the gene matches.

V gene TRBV5-6 combines with J gene TRBJ2-7; 14 nucleotides agree with TRBD2. The germline V gene has CDR1 SGHDT and CDR2 YYEEEE. The CDR3 extends over 13 amino acids. The V gene end was trimmed by 4 bases and the J gene end by 9 bases; junction bases not matched to a gene: 3. The CDR3 sequence is CASSLGLAGVQYV. The CDR3 coding sequence is TGTGCCAGCAGCCTGGGACTAGCGGGAGTGCAGTACGTC.

The chain employs TRBV28 and TRBJ1-5, with no clear D. V lost 5 bases and J 7 bases, leaving 18 bases between the germline ends. The CDR3 length is 15 residues. Germline CDR1 MDHEN, CDR2 SYDVKM. CDR3 nucleotides: TGTGCCAGCAGTCCAGGTGGTGTGGGCGGGCAGCCCCAGCATTTT. This sequence encodes CASSPGGVGGQPQHF.

CDR3 amino acids: CASSRGYRALSQETQYF. CDR3 nucleotide sequence: TGTGCCAGCTCACGAGGGTACAGGGCGCTATCCCAAGAGACCCAGTACTTC. This sequence joins TRBV18 and TRBJ2-5; possibly TRBD1 for D (6 bases). Germline lookup yields CDR1 KGHSH and CDR2 LQKENI. The CDR3 extends over 17 amino acids. The V end was cut by 4 bases, the J end by 1 base, with 19 bases between.

The chain carries TRBV30 and TRBJ2-3; 7 positions agree with TRBD2. V was pared by 1 base and J by 13 bases, with 8 bases of the junction left unmatched. Germline CDR1 is GTSNPN and CDR2 is SVGIG (reference sequence). This CDR3 contains 12 residues. CDR3: CAWSARSRGEYF. The CDR3 DNA reads TGTGCCTGGAGTGCCCGGTCCCGGGGGGAGTATTTT.

Concerning this clone itself: Because the CDR3's place on the DNA is in doubt, the DNA is left out and the CDR3 is given as listed by TCRdb. The chain links TRBV19 to TRBJ2-3; TRBD2 was called by the table and not checked on the DNA. The CDR3 is 11 residues long, ends included. CDR1 LNHDA and CDR2 SQIVND come from the germline V gene (reference sequence). CDR3: CASTSADTQYF.

This chain links TRBV7-9 with TRBJ1-1, with 7 bases that match TRBD1. J lost 3 bases, V lost 6 bases, and 4 bases had no gene match. The CDR3 covers 13 residues. The V gene's germline CDR1 is SEHNR and CDR2 FQNEAQ (reference sequence). The CDR3 protein is CASRQGIDTEAFF. CDR3 DNA sequence: TGTGCCAGCAGACAGGGGATCGACACTGAAGCTTTCTTT.

The chain links TRBV7-9 to TRBJ2-6; TRBD2 is a possible D gene (6 bases). Trimming took 2 bases from V and 4 from J, leaving 18 bases between them. CDR3 length: 18 amino acids. Germline-derived CDR1 and CDR2 are SEHNR and FQNEAQ (reference sequence). This CDR3 reads CASSLTVVRGTGANVLTF. Here the CDR3 DNA reads TGTGCCAGCAGCTTAACGGTGGTTCGGGGGACGGGGGCCAACGTCCTGACTTTC.

The chain uses TRBV11-1 and TRBJ2-7; 9 positions match TRBD1. This CDR3 contains 14 residues. V gave up 5 bases and J gave up 5 bases; unmatched junction bases: 7. CDR1 SGHAT and CDR2 FQDESV come from the germline V gene (reference sequence). Here the CDR3 reads CASSLQGARDEQYF. The CDR3 nucleotides read TGTGCCAGCAGCCTACAGGGGGCGCGGGACGAGCAGTACTTC.